This is a list of T cell receptor beta chains from one sample in a study of blood T cell repertoires in COVID-19. Some clones are missing from TCRdb's copy, which holds only in-frame ones; the method was immunoSEQ multiplex PCR. The table lists about 220,000 clones, 87% of them singletons, with just over 2.5% in the top ten. Sequenced sample: PBMCs or T cells enriched from blood (not recorded which). The receptors were sampled from a woman aged 30 to 39 with acute COVID-19. The conserved cysteine and the conserved F or W are not part of the CDR3 here. The D gene is left open where the match is weak.

CDR3 protein: ASSFLPPGQGSYGYT
J gene: TRBJ1-2
D gene: TRBD1
V gene: TRBV11-2

CDR3 protein: ASRLSRGYSDTQY
J gene: TRBJ2-3
D gene: -
V gene: TRBV6-5

CDR3 protein: ASSALGPLTGTGNTIY
J gene: TRBJ1-3
D gene: TRBD1
V gene: TRBV7-2

CDR3 protein: ASSQFLRNEQF
J gene: TRBJ2-1
D gene: -
V gene: TRBV14

CDR3 protein: ASTSAGEGNQPQH
J gene: TRBJ1-5
D gene: -
V gene: TRBV6-5

CDR3 protein: ASSQDPGSEQY
J gene: TRBJ2-7
D gene: -
V gene: TRBV14

CDR3 protein: ASSFLAGSSYNEQF
J gene: TRBJ2-1
D gene: TRBD2
V gene: TRBV28

CDR3 protein: ASSLQANQPQH
J gene: TRBJ1-5
D gene: -
V gene: TRBV7-9

CDR3 protein: AWSVKATATGQPQH
J gene: TRBJ1-5
D gene: -
V gene: TRBV30

CDR3 protein: ASSPMSAVTDTQY
J gene: TRBJ2-3
D gene: -
V gene: TRBV18

CDR3 protein: ASSLRAGGPYEQY
J gene: TRBJ2-7
D gene: TRBD2
V gene: TRBV7-2

CDR3 protein: AWSGAGGREKLF
J gene: TRBJ1-4
D gene: TRBD1
V gene: TRBV30

CDR3 protein: ASSQDPRQWPGDQETQY
J gene: TRBJ2-5
D gene: -
V gene: TRBV14

CDR3 protein: ASSYSAGGANSPLH
J gene: TRBJ1-6
D gene: TRBD1
V gene: TRBV6-5

CDR3 protein: ASSGISGNTIY
J gene: TRBJ1-3
D gene: -
V gene: TRBV13

CDR3 protein: ASSLAGSGGPFEQY
J gene: TRBJ2-7
D gene: TRBD2
V gene: TRBV7-2

CDR3 protein: ASSLDLGQGNEQF
J gene: TRBJ2-1
D gene: TRBD1
V gene: TRBV7-2

CDR3 protein: ASSLISGGGLNIQY
J gene: TRBJ2-4
D gene: TRBD2
V gene: TRBV7-2

CDR3 protein: ASSSPLGKQF
J gene: TRBJ2-1
D gene: -
V gene: TRBV7-9

CDR3 protein: ASSLQGVPYEQY
J gene: TRBJ2-7
D gene: -
V gene: TRBV5-4

CDR3 protein: ASSLRQGGNTIY
J gene: TRBJ1-3
D gene: TRBD1
V gene: TRBV5-1

CDR3 protein: AISEGEYEQY
J gene: TRBJ2-7
D gene: -
V gene: TRBV10-3

CDR3 protein: ASSEGAVNIQY
J gene: TRBJ2-4
D gene: -
V gene: TRBV7-9

CDR3 protein: ASSLQGASNQPQH
J gene: TRBJ1-5
D gene: TRBD1
V gene: TRBV5-1

CDR3 protein: ASSLYSGDEAF
J gene: TRBJ1-1
D gene: -
V gene: TRBV7-2

CDR3 protein: ASSLARGNSYEQY
J gene: TRBJ2-7
D gene: -
V gene: TRBV5-1

CDR3 protein: ASSLREAHGYT
J gene: TRBJ1-2
D gene: -
V gene: TRBV27

CDR3 protein: SARAAGPQH
J gene: TRBJ1-5
D gene: -
V gene: TRBV20-1

CDR3 protein: ASSGDRESDQPQH
J gene: TRBJ1-5
D gene: TRBD1
V gene: TRBV2

CDR3 protein: ATSPQTEGEGYT
J gene: TRBJ1-2
D gene: -
V gene: TRBV15

CDR3 protein: AISDSETQY
J gene: TRBJ2-5
D gene: -
V gene: TRBV10-3

CDR3 protein: ASSPYRDSVFIEQF
J gene: TRBJ2-1
D gene: -
V gene: TRBV18

CDR3 protein: ASSILTASSYNEQF
J gene: TRBJ2-1
D gene: -
V gene: TRBV19

CDR3 protein: ASSLSPLNTEAF
J gene: TRBJ1-1
D gene: -
V gene: TRBV5-1

CDR3 protein: ASSQALLDGELF
J gene: TRBJ2-2
D gene: -
V gene: TRBV3-1/TRBV3-2

CDR3 protein: ASSPTRGPYEQY
J gene: TRBJ2-7
D gene: TRBD1
V gene: TRBV27

CDR3 protein: ASSPETVNEKLF
J gene: TRBJ1-4
D gene: -
V gene: TRBV5-8

CDR3 protein: ASSVLWESNQPQH
J gene: TRBJ1-5
D gene: -
V gene: TRBV10-2

CDR3 protein: ASSYPDREANYGYT
J gene: TRBJ1-2
D gene: TRBD1
V gene: TRBV7-2

CDR3 protein: ASSDVRWDKYGYT
J gene: TRBJ1-2
D gene: -
V gene: TRBV2

CDR3 protein: ASSTGLAVSYEQY
J gene: TRBJ2-7
D gene: TRBD2
V gene: TRBV5-5

CDR3 protein: ATGQVKDPLH
J gene: TRBJ1-6
D gene: -
V gene: TRBV10-3

CDR3 protein: ASSDSLGTPSYQPQH
J gene: TRBJ1-5
D gene: -
V gene: TRBV19

CDR3 protein: ASSPTDSKKLF
J gene: TRBJ1-4
D gene: -
V gene: TRBV19